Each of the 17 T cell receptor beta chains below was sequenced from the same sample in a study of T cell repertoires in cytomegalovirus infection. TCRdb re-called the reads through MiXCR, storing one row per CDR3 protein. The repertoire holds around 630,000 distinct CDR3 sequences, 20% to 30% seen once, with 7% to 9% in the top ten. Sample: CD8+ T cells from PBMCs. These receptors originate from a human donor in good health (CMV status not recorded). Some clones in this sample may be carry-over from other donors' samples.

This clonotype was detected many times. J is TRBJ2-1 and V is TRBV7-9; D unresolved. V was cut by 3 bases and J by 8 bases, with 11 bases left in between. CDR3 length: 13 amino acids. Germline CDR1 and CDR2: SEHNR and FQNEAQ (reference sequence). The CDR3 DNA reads TGTGCCAGCAGCTTGGAAACTACGGATGAGCAGTTCTTC. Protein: CASSLETTDEQFF. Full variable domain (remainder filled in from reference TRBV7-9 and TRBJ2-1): DTGVSQNPRHKITKRGQNVTFRCDPISEHNRLYWYRQTLGQGPEFLTYFQNEAQLEKSRLLSDRFSAERPKGSFSTLEIQRTEQGDSAMYLCASSLETTDEQFFGPGTRLTVL.

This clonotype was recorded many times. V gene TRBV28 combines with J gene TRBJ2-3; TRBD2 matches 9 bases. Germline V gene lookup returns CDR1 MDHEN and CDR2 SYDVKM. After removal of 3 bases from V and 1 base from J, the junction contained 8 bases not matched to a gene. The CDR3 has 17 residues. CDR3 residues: CASSLARAGGGTDTQYF. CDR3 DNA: TGTGCCAGCAGTTTGGCTAGAGCGGGGGGAGGCACAGATACGCAGTATTTT.

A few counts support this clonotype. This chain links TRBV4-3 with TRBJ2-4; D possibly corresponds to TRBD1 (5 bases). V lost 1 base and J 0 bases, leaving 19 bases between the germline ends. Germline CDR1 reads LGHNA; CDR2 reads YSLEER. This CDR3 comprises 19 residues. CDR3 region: CASSQAGGATRGAKNIQYF. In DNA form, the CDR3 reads TGCGCCAGCAGCCAAGCTGGTGGGGCCACCCGAGGAGCCAAAAACATTCAGTACTTC.

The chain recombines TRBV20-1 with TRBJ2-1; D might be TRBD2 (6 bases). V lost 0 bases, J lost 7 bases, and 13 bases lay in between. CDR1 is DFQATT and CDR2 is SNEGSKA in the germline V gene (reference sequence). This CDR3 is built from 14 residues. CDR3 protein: CSARDLWSGNEQFF. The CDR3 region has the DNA TGCAGTGCTAGAGATCTCTGGAGCGGGAATGAGCAGTTCTTC.

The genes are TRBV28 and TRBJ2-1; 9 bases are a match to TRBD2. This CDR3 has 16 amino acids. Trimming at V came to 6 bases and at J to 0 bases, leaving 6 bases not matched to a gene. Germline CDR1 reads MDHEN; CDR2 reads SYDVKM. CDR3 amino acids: CASSQSGGSSYNEQFF. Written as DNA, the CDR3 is TGTGCCAGCAGCCAAAGCGGGGGGTCCTCCTACAATGAGCAGTTCTTC.

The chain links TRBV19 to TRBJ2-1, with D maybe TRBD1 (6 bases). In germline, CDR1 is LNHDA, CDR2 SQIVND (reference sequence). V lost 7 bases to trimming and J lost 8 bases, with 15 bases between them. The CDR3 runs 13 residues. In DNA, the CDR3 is TGTGCCAGTATTTCGGACAGCGGCGATGAGCAGTTCTTC. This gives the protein CASISDSGDEQFF.

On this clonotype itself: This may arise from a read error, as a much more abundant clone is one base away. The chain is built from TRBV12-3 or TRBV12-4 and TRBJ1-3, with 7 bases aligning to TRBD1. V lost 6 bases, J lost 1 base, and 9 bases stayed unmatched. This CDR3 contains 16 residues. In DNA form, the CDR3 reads TGTGCCAGCAGCCCAGGGGGTTTTGTGTCTGGAAACACCATATATTTT. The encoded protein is CASSPGGFVSGNTIYF.

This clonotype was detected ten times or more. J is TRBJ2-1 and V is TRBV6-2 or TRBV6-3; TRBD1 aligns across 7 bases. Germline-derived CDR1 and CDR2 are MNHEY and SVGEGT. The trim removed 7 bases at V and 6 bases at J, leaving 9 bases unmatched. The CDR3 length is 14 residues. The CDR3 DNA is TGTGCCAGCAATAACCGACAGGGCCCCAATGAGCAGTTCTTC. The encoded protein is CASNNRQGPNEQFF.

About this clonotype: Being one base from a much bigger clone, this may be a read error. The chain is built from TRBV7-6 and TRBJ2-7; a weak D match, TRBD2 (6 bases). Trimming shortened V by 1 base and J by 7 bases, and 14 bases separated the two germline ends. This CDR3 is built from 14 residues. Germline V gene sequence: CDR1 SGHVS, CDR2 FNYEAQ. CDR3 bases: TGTGCCAGCAGCTTAGTCAGCGGGTCCCAAGAGCAGTACTTC. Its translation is CASSLVSGSQEQYF.

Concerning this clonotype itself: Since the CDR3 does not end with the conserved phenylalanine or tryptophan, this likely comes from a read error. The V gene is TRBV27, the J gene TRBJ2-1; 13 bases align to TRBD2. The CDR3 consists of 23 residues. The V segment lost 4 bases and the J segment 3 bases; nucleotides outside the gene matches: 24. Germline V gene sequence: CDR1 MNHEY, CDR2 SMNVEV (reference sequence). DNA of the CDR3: TGTGCCAGCAGTTCTCCCCCCCTGGGTCACTCCGGGACTAGCGGGGCCATCTACAATGAGCAGTTCTCC. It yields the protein CASSSPPLGHSGTSGAIYNEQFS.

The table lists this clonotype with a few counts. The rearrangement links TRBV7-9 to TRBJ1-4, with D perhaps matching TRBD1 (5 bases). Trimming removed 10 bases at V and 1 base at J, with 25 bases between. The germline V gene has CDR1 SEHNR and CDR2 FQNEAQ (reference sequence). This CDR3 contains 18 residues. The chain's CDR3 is CATPYGPPGLRTNEKLFF. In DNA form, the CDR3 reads TGTGCCACCCCCTACGGTCCTCCGGGACTGAGAACTAATGAAAAACTGTTTTTT.

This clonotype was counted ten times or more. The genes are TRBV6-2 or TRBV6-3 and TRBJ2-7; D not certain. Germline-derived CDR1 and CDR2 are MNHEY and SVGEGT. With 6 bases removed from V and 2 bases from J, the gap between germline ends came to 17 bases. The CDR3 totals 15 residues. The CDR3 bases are TGTGCCAGCAGCGACCTTCCGACCGTAACCTACGAGCAGTACTTC. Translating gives CASSDLPTVTYEQYF.

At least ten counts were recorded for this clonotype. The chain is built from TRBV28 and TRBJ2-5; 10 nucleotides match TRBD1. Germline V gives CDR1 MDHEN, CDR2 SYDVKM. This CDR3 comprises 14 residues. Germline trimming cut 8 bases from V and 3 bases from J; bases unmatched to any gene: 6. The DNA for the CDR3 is TGTGCCAGCGGGGACAGGGGATCTGAAGAGACCCAGTACTTC. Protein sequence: CASGDRGSEETQYF.

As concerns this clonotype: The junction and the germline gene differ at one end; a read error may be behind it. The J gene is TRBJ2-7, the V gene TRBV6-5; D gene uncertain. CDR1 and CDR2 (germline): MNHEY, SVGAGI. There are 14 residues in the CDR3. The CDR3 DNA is TGTGCCAACAGTTACGTGGGGAAGAACTACGAGCAGTACTTC. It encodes CANSYVGKNYEQYF.

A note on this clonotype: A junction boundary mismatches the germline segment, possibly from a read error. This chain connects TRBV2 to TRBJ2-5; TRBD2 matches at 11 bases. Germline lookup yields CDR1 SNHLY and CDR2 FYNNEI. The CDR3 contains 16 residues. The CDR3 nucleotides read TGTACCAGCAGCCCGGGACTAGCGGTGTACCAAGAGACCCAGTACTTC. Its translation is CTSSPGLAVYQETQYF.

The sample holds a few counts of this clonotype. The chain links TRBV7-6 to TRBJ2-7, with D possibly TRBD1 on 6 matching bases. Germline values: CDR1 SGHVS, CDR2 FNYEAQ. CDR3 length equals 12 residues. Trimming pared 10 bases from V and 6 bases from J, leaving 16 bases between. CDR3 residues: CATEGQPGEQYF. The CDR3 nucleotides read TGTGCCACAGAAGGACAGCCGGGCGAGCAGTACTTC.

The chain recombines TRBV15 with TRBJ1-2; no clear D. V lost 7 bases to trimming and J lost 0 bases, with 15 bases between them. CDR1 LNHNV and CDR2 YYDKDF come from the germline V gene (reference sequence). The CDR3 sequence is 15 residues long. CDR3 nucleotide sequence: TGTGCCACCACGGATAGGAGAAGCTCTAACTATGGCTACACCTTC. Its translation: CATTDRRSSNYGYTF.